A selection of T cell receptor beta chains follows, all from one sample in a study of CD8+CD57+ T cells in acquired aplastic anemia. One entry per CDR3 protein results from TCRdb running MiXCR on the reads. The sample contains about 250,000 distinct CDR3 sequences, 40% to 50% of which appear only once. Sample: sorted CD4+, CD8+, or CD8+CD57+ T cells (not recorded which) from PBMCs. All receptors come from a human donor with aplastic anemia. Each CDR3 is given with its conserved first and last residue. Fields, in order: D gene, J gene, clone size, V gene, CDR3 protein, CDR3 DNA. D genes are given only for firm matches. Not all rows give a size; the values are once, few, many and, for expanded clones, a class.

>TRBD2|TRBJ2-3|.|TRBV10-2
CASSLAGGRNEQYF
TGCGCCAGCAGTCTAGCGGGAGGGCGGAATGAGCAGTATTTT
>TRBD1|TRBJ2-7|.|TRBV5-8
CASSPDRDGGQYF
TGTGCCAGCAGCCCGGACAGGGACGGGGGGCAGTACTTC
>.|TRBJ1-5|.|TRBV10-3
CASSYQVGGDQPRHF
TGTGCCAGCAGTTACCAGGTCGGGGGGGACCAGCCCCGGCATTTT
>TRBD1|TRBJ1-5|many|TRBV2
CASSEYPPDRGLDQPQHF
TGTGCCAGCAGTGAATACCCCCCGGACAGGGGGCTAGATCAGCCCCAGCATTTT
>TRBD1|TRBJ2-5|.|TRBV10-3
CAISAKGAETQYF
TGTGCCATCAGTGCAAAGGGGGCAGAGACCCAGTACTTC
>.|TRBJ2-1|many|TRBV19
CATSPGLYNEQFF
TGTGCCACCTCTCCAGGGCTGTACAATGAGCAGTTCTTC
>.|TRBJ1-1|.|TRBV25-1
CARSDLAGTEAFF
TGTGCACGCAGTGATCTAGCTGGCACTGAAGCTTTCTTT
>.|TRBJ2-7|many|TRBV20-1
CSASILDSYEQYF
TGCAGTGCTAGTATTCTAGACTCCTACGAGCAGTACTTC
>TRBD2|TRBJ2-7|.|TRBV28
CASSFFGLENYEQYF
TGTGCCAGCAGTTTCTTCGGACTAGAAAATTACGAGCAGTACTTC
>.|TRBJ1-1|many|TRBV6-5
CASSDGGPWTEAFF
TGTGCCAGCAGTGACGGAGGACCCTGGACTGAAGCTTTCTTT
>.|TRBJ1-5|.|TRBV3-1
CASSQYRDSNQPQHF
TGTGCCAGCAGCCAATACAGGGATAGCAATCAGCCCCAGCATTTT
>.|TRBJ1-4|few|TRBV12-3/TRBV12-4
CASSPNAFNEKLFF
TGTGCCAGCAGTCCCAACGCCTTTAATGAAAAACTGTTTTTT
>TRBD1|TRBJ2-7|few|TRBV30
CAWEHRGPSYEQYF
TGTGCCTGGGAACACAGGGGGCCCTCCTACGAGCAGTACTTC
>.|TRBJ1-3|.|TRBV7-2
CASSLRGGDRLFSGNTIYF
TGTGCCAGCAGCTTAAGGGGGGGCGACAGACTCTTCTCTGGAAACACCATATATTTT
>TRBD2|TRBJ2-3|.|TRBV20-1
CSARASGSTDTQYF
TGCAGTGCTAGAGCTAGCGGGAGCACAGATACGCAGTATTTT
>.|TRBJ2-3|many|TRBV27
CATQQRNTQYF
TGTGCCACCCAACAGAGGAATACGCAGTATTTT
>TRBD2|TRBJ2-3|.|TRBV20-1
CSARGGSGRGNEQYF
TGCAGTGCTAGAGGGGGAAGCGGGAGAGGCAATGAGCAGTATTTT
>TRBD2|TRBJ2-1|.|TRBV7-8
CASSLAGGIHNEQFF
TGTGCCAGCAGCTTAGCGGGGGGGATCCACAATGAGCAGTTCTTC
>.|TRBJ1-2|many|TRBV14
CASSQVLKGGNYGYTF
TGTGCCAGCAGCCAAGTACTCAAGGGAGGGAACTATGGCTACACCTTC
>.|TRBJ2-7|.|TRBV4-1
CASSQVHTYEQYF
TGCGCCAGCAGCCAAGTACACACCTACGAGCAGTACTTC
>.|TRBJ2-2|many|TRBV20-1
CSARDQGMTTGELFF
TGCAGTGCTAGAGATCAGGGGATGACAACCGGGGAGCTGTTTTTT
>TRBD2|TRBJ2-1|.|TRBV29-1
CSMTSGSFWNEQFF
TGCAGCATGACTAGCGGGAGTTTTTGGAATGAGCAGTTCTTC
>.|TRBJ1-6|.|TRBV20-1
CSARGWREGKDGSPPLHF
TGCAGTGCTAGAGGTTGGAGGGAAGGGAAGGACGGTAGTCCACCCCTCCACTTT
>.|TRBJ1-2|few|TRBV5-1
CASSPARVGYTF
TGCGCCAGCAGCCCAGCCAGGGTAGGCTACACCTTC
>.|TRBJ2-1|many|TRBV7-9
CASSFFVAYNRDEQFF
TGTGCCAGCAGCTTCTTCGTGGCCTATAATCGGGATGAGCAGTTCTTC
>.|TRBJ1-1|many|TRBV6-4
CASSEYGTAEVAFF
TGTGCCAGCAGTGAATACGGGACGGCTGAAGTGGCTTTCTTT
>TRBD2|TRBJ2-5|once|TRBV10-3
CAISQRGPGETQYF
TGTGCCATCAGCCAGCGGGGGCCGGGGGAGACCCAGTACTTC
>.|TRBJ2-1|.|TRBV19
CASSMSGNEQFF
TGTGCCAGTAGTATGTCGGGGAATGAGCAGTTCTTC
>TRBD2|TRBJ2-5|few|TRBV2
CASSTSVEETQYF
TGTGCCAGCAGCACTAGCGTTGAAGAGACCCAGTACTTC
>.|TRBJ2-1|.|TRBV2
CASSSHNLGGYNEQFF
TGTGCCAGCAGCTCGCACAACCTAGGGGGGTACAATGAGCAGTTCTTC
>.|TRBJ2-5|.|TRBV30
CAWKGGFETQYF
TGTGCCTGGAAAGGGGGGTTTGAGACCCAGTACTTC
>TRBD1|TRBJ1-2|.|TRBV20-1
CSAWDSLAYGYTF
TGCAGTGCGTGGGACAGTTTGGCCTATGGCTACACCTTC
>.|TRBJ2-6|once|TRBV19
CASSQEAGANVLTF
TGTGCCAGTAGTCAGGAGGCTGGGGCCAACGTCCTGACTTTC
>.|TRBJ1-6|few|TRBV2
CATCDLSGNSPLHF
TGTGCCACCTGTGACTTATCCGGTAATTCACCCCTCCACTTT
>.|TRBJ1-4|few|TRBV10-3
CAVQQGTNEKLFF
TGTGCCGTCCAACAGGGAACTAATGAAAAACTGTTTTTT
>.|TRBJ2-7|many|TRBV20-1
CSARDVSYEQYF
TGCAGTGCTAGAGATGTCTCCTACGAGCAGTACTTC
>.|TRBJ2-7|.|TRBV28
CASSLLPGAIYSYEQYF
TGTGCCAGCAGTCTACTCCCGGGGGCCATCTACTCCTACGAGCAGTACTTC
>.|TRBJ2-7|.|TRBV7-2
CASSLGRF
TGTGCCAGCAGCTTAGGACGGTTC
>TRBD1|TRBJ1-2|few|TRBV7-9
CASSLEGARGRDGYTF
TGTGCCAGCAGCTTAGAAGGGGCCAGGGGGCGGGATGGCTACACCTTC
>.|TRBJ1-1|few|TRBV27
CASSLSRSLATEAFF
TGTGCCAGCAGTTTATCAAGGAGCCTGGCCACTGAAGCTTTCTTT
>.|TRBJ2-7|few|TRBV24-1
CATSDSQGYEQYF
TGTGCCACCAGTGATTCACAGGGCTACGAGCAGTACTTC
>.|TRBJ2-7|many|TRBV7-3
CASSLGSTGEQYF
TGTGCCAGCAGCTTAGGGTCGACAGGCGAGCAGTACTTC
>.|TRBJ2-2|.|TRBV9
CASSVGSTQPSGGELFF
TGTGCCAGCAGCGTAGGCAGCACCCAGCCTTCAGGGGGGGAGCTGTTTTTT
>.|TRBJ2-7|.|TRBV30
CAQSGGPYEQYF
TGTGCCCAGTCAGGCGGCCCCTACGAGCAGTACTTC
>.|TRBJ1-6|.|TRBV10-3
CAISELSTDYNSPLHF
TGTGCCATCAGTGAGCTTTCGACAGACTATAATTCACCCCTCCACTTT